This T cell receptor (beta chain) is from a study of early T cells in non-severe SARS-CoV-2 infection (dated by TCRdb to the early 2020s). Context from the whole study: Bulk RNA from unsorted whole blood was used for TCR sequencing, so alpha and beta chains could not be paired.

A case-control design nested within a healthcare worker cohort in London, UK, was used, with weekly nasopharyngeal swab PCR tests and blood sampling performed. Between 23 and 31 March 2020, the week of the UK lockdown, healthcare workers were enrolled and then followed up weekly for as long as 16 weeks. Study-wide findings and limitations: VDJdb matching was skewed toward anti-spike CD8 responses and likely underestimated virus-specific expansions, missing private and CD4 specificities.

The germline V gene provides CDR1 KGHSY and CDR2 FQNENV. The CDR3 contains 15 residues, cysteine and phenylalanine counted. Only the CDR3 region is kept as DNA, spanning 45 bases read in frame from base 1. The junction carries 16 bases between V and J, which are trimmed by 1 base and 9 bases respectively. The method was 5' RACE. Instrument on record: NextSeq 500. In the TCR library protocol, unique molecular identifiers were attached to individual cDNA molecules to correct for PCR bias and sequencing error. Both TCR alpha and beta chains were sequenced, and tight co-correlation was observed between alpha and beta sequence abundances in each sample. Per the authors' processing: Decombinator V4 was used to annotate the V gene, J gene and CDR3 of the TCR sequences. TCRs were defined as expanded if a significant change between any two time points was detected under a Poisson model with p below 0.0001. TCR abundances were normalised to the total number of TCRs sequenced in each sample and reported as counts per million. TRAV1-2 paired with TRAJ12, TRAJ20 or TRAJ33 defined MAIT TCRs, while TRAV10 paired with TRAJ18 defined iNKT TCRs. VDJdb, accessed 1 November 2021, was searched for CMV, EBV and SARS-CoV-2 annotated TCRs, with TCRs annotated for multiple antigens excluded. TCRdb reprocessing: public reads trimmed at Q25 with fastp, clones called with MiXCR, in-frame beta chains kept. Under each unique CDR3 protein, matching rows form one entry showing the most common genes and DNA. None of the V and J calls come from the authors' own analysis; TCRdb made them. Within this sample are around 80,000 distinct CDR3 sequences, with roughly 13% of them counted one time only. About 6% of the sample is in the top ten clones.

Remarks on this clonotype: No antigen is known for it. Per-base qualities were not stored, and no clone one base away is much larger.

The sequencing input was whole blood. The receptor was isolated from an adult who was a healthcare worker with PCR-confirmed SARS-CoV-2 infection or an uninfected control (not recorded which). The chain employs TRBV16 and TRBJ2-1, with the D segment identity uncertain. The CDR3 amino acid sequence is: CASSQYLGSDIEQFF. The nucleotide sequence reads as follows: TGTGCCAGCAGCCAATATCTAGGAAGCGATATTGAGCAGTTCTTC.